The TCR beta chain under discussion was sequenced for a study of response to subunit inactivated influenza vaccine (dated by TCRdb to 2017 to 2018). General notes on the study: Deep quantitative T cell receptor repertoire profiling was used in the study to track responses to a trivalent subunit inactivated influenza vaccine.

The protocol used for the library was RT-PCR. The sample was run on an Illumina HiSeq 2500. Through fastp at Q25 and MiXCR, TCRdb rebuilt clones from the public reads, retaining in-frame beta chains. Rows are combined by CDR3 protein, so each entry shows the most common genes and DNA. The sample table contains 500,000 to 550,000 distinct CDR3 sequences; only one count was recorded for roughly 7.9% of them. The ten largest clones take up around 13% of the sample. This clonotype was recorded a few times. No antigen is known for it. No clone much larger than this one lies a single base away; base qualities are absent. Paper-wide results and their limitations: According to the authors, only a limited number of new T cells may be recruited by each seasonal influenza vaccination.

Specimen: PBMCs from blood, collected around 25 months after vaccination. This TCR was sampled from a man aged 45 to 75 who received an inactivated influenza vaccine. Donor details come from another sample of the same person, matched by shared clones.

The DNA reads as follows: TGTGCCAGCAGCGACACAGCGAGCTCTGGAAACACCATATATTTT. Translation gives CASSDTASSGNTIYF. The chain couples TRBV7-9 to TRBJ1-3, with an unclear D gene assignment. The CDR3 has 15 amino acids, counting the end cysteine and phenylalanine. Just the 45-base CDR3 DNA is kept, in frame starting at base 1. Relative to germline, V is 5 bases shorter and J is 0 bases shorter, with 11 bases between their ends. Per the germline V gene (reference sequence), SEHNR is the CDR1 and FQNEAQ is the CDR2.